The 14 T cell receptor beta chains given below trace back to one sample, sequenced in a study of T cell repertoires in cytomegalovirus infection. TCRdb ran MiXCR on the reads and lists one entry per CDR3 protein. The data show tens of thousands of distinct CDR3 sequences, more than 25% seen once. Their antigen targets remain unknown. Sequencing was performed on PBMCs, sequenced either directly or after in vitro stimulation (not recorded which). The source of these receptors is a human donor in good health (CMV status not recorded). Some clones in this sample may be carry-over from other donors' samples.

This clonotype has a single count. The rearrangement joins TRBV10-3 to TRBJ1-2; 8 positions agree with TRBD1. The CDR3 is 17 residues long. Germline loops: CDR1 ENHRY, CDR2 SYGVKD. The V gene end was trimmed by 8 bases and the J gene end by 6 bases; junction bases not matched to a gene: 20. The DNA for the CDR3 is TGTGCCATCCCCGAGGGGGCCCCAGGGGGCGAGTTGGATGGCTACACCTTC. Amino acids: CAIPEGAPGGELDGYTF.

The chain combines TRBV7-2 with TRBJ1-2, with D perhaps TRBD1 (6 bases). Germline CDR1 is SGHTA and CDR2 is FQGNSA. Between the trimmed V and J ends, which lost 5 bases and 4 bases, there was a span of 14 bases. This CDR3 has 14 amino acids. Written as DNA, the CDR3 is TGTGCCAGCAGCCCGGGACAAACCCTCTATGGCTACACCTTC. Amino acids: CASSPGQTLYGYTF.

V is TRBV28 and J is TRBJ1-6, with a possible D match to TRBD1 (5 bases). V lost 6 bases and J lost 0, with 15 bases in between. The CDR3 has 17 amino acids. Germline CDR1 reads MDHEN; CDR2 reads SYDVKM. Written as DNA, the CDR3 is TGTGCCAGCAGGACGGGACCCCGGAGCTCCTATAATTCACCCCTCCACTTT. The encoded protein is CASRTGPRSSYNSPLHF.

V is TRBV20-1 and J is TRBJ1-1; the D gene is possibly TRBD1 (6 bases). This CDR3 is 14 amino acids long. CDR1 and CDR2 (germline): DFQATT, SNEGSKA (reference sequence). V dropped 5 bases and J dropped 6 bases, with 19 bases sitting between them. Here the CDR3 reads CSASRGHEGAEAFF. The CDR3 coding sequence is TGCAGTGCTTCCCGGGGGCACGAAGGCGCTGAAGCTTTCTTT.

The chain employs TRBV14 and TRBJ1-2, with a weak D call TRBD1 (5 bases). The V and J ends lost 2 bases and 7 bases respectively, with 14 bases between them. This CDR3 has 14 amino acids. The V gene's germline CDR1 is SGHDN and CDR2 FVKESK. CDR3 sequence reads: CASSQTSSGGGYTF. CDR3 sequence (DNA): TGTGCCAGCAGCCAAACTTCTTCTGGGGGTGGCTACACCTTC.

The gene calls are TRBV2 and TRBJ2-1; 9 positions agree with TRBD2. With V trimmed by 3 bases and J by 0 bases, 9 bases remained unmatched. The CDR3 spans 18 residues. The V gene's germline CDR1 is SNHLY and CDR2 FYNNEI. The CDR3 region is CASSDGSGGPSSYNEQFF. The CDR3 coding sequence is TGTGCCAGCAGTGATGGCAGCGGGGGGCCCAGCTCCTACAATGAGCAGTTCTTC. Full variable domain (remainder filled in from reference TRBV2 and TRBJ2-1): EPEVTQTPSHQVTQMGQEVILRCVPISNHLYFYWYRQILGQKVEFLVSFYNNEISEKSEIFDDQFSVERPDGSNFTLKIRSTKLEDSAMYFCASSDGSGGPSSYNEQFFGPGTRLTVL.

This clonotype has ten or more counts. The chain couples TRBV12-3 or TRBV12-4 to TRBJ2-2, with 9 bases lining up with TRBD1. With 5 bases clipped from V and 3 bases from J, the junction kept 10 bases outside the gene matches. The CDR3 runs to 17 residues. In DNA form, the CDR3 reads TGTGCCAGCAGTCGAGGGCCTCGGACAGGGGACACCGGGGAGCTGTTTTTT. This translates into CASSRGPRTGDTGELFF.

The chain employs TRBV6-1 and TRBJ2-1; D unresolved. The CDR3 spans 16 residues. Germline values: CDR1 MNHNS, CDR2 SASEGT. Trimming took 0 bases from V and 0 from J, leaving 9 bases between them. The DNA of the CDR3 is TGTGCCAGCAGTGAAGCGTGGGTGAGCTCCTACAATGAGCAGTTCTTC. Encoded protein: CASSEAWVSSYNEQFF.

This clonotype was seen a few times. This chain connects TRBV19 to TRBJ1-2; 7 bases fit TRBD1. Germline V gene sequence: CDR1 LNHDA, CDR2 SQIVND (reference sequence). V was pared by 4 bases and J by 4 bases, with 9 bases of the junction left unmatched. The CDR3 is made up of 15 amino acids. The CDR3 protein is CASSKGQAHGYGYTF. CDR3 nucleotide sequence: TGTGCCAGTAGTAAAGGACAGGCCCATGGCTATGGCTACACCTTC.

This clonotype was counted many times. This chain links TRBV7-2 with TRBJ2-5; 11 nucleotides align to TRBD2. The V gene end was trimmed by 1 base and the J gene end by 5 bases; junction bases not matched to a gene: 6. The CDR3 spans 16 residues. From germline, CDR1 is SGHTA and CDR2 FQGNSA. CDR3 loop: CASSLEARLAGETQYF. The CDR3 DNA follows: TGTGCCAGCAGCTTAGAAGCCCGACTAGCGGGGGAGACCCAGTACTTC.

V and J are TRBV7-6 and TRBJ2-2, with 9 nucleotides matching TRBD2. The CDR3 has 17 amino acids. Germline CDR1 and CDR2: SGHVS and FNYEAQ. V was pared by 4 bases and J by 3 bases, with 9 bases of the junction left unmatched. The CDR3 DNA is TGTGCCAGCAGCTCCCCCAAGCGGGAGGTTTACACCGGGGAGCTGTTTTTT. Its translation: CASSSPKREVYTGELFF.

The chain has TRBV3-1 and TRBJ2-5; 12 bases match TRBD2. The CDR3 is made up of 15 amino acids. From germline, CDR1 is LGHDT and CDR2 YNNKEL (reference sequence). Losses at the gene ends were 1 base for V and 4 bases for J; bases not matched to a gene: 1. The CDR3 DNA reads TGTGCCAGCAGCCAAGGGACTAGCGGGACAGAGACCCAGTACTTC. Protein: CASSQGTSGTETQYF.

This clonotype has a handful of counts. The chain joins TRBV12-3 or TRBV12-4 to TRBJ2-7; D is perhaps TRBD1 (5 bases). CDR3 length: 14 amino acids. The V end lost 7 bases, the J end lost 4 bases, and 17 bases lay between the germline ends. The CDR3 spells CASTLGALSYEQYF. CDR3 in DNA: TGTGCCAGCACCCTAGGGGCCCTTTCATACGAGCAGTACTTC.

This chain connects TRBV19 to TRBJ2-3, with D hard to call. The CDR3 totals 15 residues. The germline CDR1 and CDR2 sequences are LNHDA and SQIVND (reference sequence). Trimming left V 3 bases short and J 2 bases short, with 12 bases between. In DNA form, the CDR3 reads TGTGCCAGTAGTATTTGGCAGGCTGCCACAGATACGCAGTATTTT. Translated, it gives CASSIWQAATDTQYF.